One T cell receptor (beta chain) is described in this entry. The target antigen is unknown. At one boundary the junction diverges from the germline segment, which might be a read error. The TCRbeta library was prepared with unique molecular identifiers. TCRdb redid the calling of the PCR reads with MiXCR, one entry per CDR3 protein. Here the sample spans some 180,000 distinct CDR3 sequences, about 7% being singletons. This sample was included in a study of T-cell reconstitution after alpha-beta-depleted transplantation in children. Study findings and constraints: Surviving recipient T cells and thymic progenitors produced the high day-60 TCRbeta diversity seen in some patients. About two months after transplant, alpha-beta T cells reportedly came from several hundred expanded graft clones. One year after transplant, T-cell counts and diversity came mostly from newly produced T cells.

The clonotype was recovered from a boy aged 2 to 10 with acute lymphoblastic leukemia, due to receive a stem cell transplant. Sample: PBMCs, taken before TCRalphabeta/CD19-depleted stem cell transplant.

The CDR3, as DNA: TGCTGTGCTAGAGATCCAAGCGGCTTATCCTACAATGAGCAGTTCTTC. It specifies CCARDPSGLSYNEQFF. The chain recombines TRBV20-1 with TRBJ2-1, with a weak D call TRBD2 (5 bases). This CDR3 is 16 amino acids long. Germline assignment: CDR1 DFQATT and CDR2 SNEGSKA (reference sequence).